This T cell receptor beta chain comes out of a study of T-cell memory formation after mild COVID-19. The germline V gene has CDR1 LGHDT and CDR2 YNNKEL (reference sequence). V lost 8 bases to trimming and J lost 1 base, with 11 bases between them. There are 13 residues in the CDR3. TCRdb fed the 5' RACE reads into MiXCR, producing one record per CDR3 protein. The table shows 13,000 or so distinct CDR3 sequences, with roughly 15% occurring only once. The source of this sequence is a man younger than 35 who had mild COVID-19 (a few samples of this study predate the infection). Cell type and time point are not known. The specimen was PBMCs or a T cell subset sorted from them (not recorded which). The V call is TRBV3-1, the J call TRBJ1-1; no firm D call. The CDR3 DNA reads TGTGCCAGCTCGGCAGGTGAGAACACTGAAGCTTTCTTT. The encoded protein is CASSAGENTEAFF.